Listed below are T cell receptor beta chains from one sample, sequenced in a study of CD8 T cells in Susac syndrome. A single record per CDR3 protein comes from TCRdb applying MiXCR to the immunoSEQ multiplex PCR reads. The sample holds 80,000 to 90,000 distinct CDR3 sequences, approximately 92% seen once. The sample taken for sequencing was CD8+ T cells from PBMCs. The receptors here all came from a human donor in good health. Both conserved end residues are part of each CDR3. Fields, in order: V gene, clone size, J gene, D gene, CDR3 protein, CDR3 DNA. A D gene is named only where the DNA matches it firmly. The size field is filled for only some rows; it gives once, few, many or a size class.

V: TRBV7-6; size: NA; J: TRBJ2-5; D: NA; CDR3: CASSRGGGLEETQYF; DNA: TGTGCCAGCTCCCGGGGTGGGGGCCTGGAAGAGACCCAGTACTTC
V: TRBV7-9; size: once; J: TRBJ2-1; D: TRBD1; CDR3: CASETITGDPPYNEQFF; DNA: TGTGCCAGCGAGACCATTACAGGGGATCCGCCTTACAATGAGCAGTTCTTC
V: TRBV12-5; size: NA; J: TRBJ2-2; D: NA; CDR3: CASGFLLTAGENTGELFF; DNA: TGTGCTAGTGGTTTCCTATTGACGGCTGGTGAAAACACCGGGGAGCTGTTTTTT
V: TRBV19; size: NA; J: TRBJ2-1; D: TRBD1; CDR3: CASSIGVGTGKYNEQFF; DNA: TGTGCCAGTAGTATTGGCGTAGGGACAGGTAAATACAATGAGCAGTTCTTC
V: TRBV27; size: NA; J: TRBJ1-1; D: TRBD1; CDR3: CASRAGTGEAFF; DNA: TGTGCCAGCAGGGCCGGGACAGGGGAAGCTTTCTTT
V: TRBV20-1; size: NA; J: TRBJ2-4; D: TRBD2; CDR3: CSARSHSRAGLAKNIQYF; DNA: TGCAGTGCTAGATCCCATAGTAGAGCGGGGTTAGCCAAAAACATTCAGTACTTC
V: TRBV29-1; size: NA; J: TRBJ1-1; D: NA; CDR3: CSVGRGTEAFF; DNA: TGCAGCGTTGGTAGGGGCACTGAAGCTTTCTTT
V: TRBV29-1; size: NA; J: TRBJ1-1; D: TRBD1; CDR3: CSVRQGAEAFF; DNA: TGCAGCGTCAGACAGGGCGCTGAAGCTTTCTTT
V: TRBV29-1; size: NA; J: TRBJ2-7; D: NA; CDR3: CSVEVPGLYEQYF; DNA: TGCAGCGTTGAAGTTCCAGGGCTATACGAGCAGTACTTC
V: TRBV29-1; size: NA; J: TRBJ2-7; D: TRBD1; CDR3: CSALDRADYEQYF; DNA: TGCAGCGCATTGGACAGGGCTGACTACGAGCAGTACTTC